The 32 T cell receptor beta chains listed next were all sequenced from one sample in a study of CD8+ T cells in alopecia areata. As the sequencing template, cDNA was produced by extracting RNA and reverse transcribing it. Generated by immunoSEQ multiplex PCR, the TCRdb table keeps only in-frame clones and is missing some. In the table there are under 200,000 clones, roughly 65% of which are singletons. Treatment here: oral pan-JAK inhibitor, 5-10 mg twice daily. The sample in question was CD4+ T cells sorted from blood, obtained at week 4, from a patient treated with tofacitinib. The receptors here all came from a human donor with alopecia areata.

Written as DNA, the CDR3 is TGCAGCGTTGCGTGGGGGAACACTGAAGCTTTCTTT. Its translation is CSVAWGNTEAFF. The genes are TRBV29-1 and TRBJ1-1; D is unclear. Germline assignment: CDR1 SQVTM and CDR2 ANQGSEA. V lost 4 bases and J lost 1, with 7 bases in between. This CDR3 has 12 residues.

A few counts support this clone. The rearrangement joins TRBV19 to TRBJ1-1; 7 bases agree with TRBD1. CDR1 and CDR2 (germline): LNHDA, SQIVND (reference sequence). This CDR3 is built from 13 residues. With V trimmed by 7 bases and J by 1 base, 3 bases remained unmatched. The CDR3 here is CASKRTGNTEAFF. The CDR3 nucleotides read TGTGCCAGTAAAAGGACAGGGAACACTGAAGCTTTCTTT.

Only a few counts were recorded for this clone. The gene calls are TRBV5-6 and TRBJ2-1, with D uncertain. This CDR3 has 15 amino acids. The germline V gene has CDR1 SGHDT and CDR2 YYEEEE. Trimming removed 2 bases at V and 4 bases at J, with 13 bases between. In nucleotides, the CDR3 is TGTGCCAGCAGCTTAAACCCAGGAGCATACAATGAGCAGTTCTTC. This codes for CASSLNPGAYNEQFF. Looking up the rest from reference TRBV5-6 and TRBJ2-1 gives the full variable domain: DAGVTQSPTHLIKTRGQQVTLRCSPKSGHDTVSWYQQALGQGPQFIFQYYEEEERQRGNFPDRFSGHQFPNYSSELNVNALLLGDSALYLCASSLNPGAYNEQFFGPGTRLTVL.

This chain uses TRBV27 with TRBJ2-7; D is unclear. The V gene's germline CDR1 is MNHEY and CDR2 SMNVEV (reference sequence). This CDR3 spans 11 amino acids. V dropped 11 bases and J dropped 3 bases, with 11 bases sitting between them. The CDR3 protein is CAAGLYYEQYF. DNA of the CDR3: TGTGCCGCCGGCCTGTACTACGAGCAGTACTTC.

The rearrangement links TRBV6-5 to TRBJ1-6, with 7 bases aligning to TRBD1. The CDR3 is 15 residues long. Germline V gene lookup returns CDR1 MNHEY and CDR2 SVGAGI. V was pared by 6 bases and J by 8 bases, with 10 bases of the junction left unmatched. CDR3 residues: CASSPVRDSDSPLHF. The CDR3, as DNA: TGTGCCAGCAGCCCCGTCCGGGACAGTGATTCACCCCTCCACTTT.

This clone appeared a single time. V usage is TRBV5-6 and J usage is TRBJ2-1; perhaps D is TRBD1 or TRBD2 (5 bases each). Germline V CDR1 and CDR2: SGHDT, YYEEEE. There are 13 residues in the CDR3. Trimming left V 0 bases short and J 7 bases short, with 8 bases between. The CDR3 DNA reads as TGTGCCAGCAGCTTGGGGGGACGGAATGAGCAGTTCTTC. It yields the protein CASSLGGRNEQFF. Based on the CDR3 plus reference TRBV5-6 and TRBJ2-1, the full variable domain is DAGVTQSPTHLIKTRGQQVTLRCSPKSGHDTVSWYQQALGQGPQFIFQYYEEEERQRGNFPDRFSGHQFPNYSSELNVNALLLGDSALYLCASSLGGRNEQFFGPGTRLTVL.

This clone was counted between two and nine times. The chain couples TRBV29-1 to TRBJ1-2, with 7 bases aligning to TRBD1. V lost 7 bases and J lost 0; bases outside the gene matches: 2. The germline V gene encodes CDR1 SQVTM and CDR2 ANQGSEA. The CDR3 contains 12 residues. This chain's CDR3 is CSAGGTNYGYTF. Here the CDR3 DNA reads TGCAGCGCAGGGGGTACTAACTATGGCTACACCTTC.

This clone has just one count. The CDR3 nucleotides are TGTGCCTGGAGTGAGGTGGCAGGGCACACCGGGGAGCTGTTTTTT. Amino acid sequence: CAWSEVAGHTGELFF. The V call is TRBV30, the J call TRBJ2-2, with a weak D call TRBD1 (5 bases). The V and J ends lost 1 base and 3 bases respectively, with 12 bases between them. From germline, CDR1 is GTSNPN and CDR2 SVGIG (reference sequence). The CDR3 has 15 amino acids.

This clone was counted between two and nine times. The chain employs TRBV10-2 and TRBJ1-1; unclear D gene. Germline V gives CDR1 WSHSY, CDR2 SAAADI. The CDR3 spans 12 residues. V gave up 6 bases and J gave up 0 bases, with 5 bases separating them. The CDR3 region is CASSSMNTEAFF. Written as DNA, the CDR3 is TGCGCCAGCAGCTCCATGAACACTGAAGCTTTCTTT.

The J gene is TRBJ1-6, the V gene TRBV29-1; perhaps TRBD1 as D (5 bases). This CDR3 is built from 15 residues. The germline gives CDR1 SQVTM, CDR2 ANQGSEA. Deletions cut 6 bases from V and 10 bases from J, with 22 bases between. In DNA form, the CDR3 reads TGCAGCGTGAATCGGAGAGGGGAACAGGAATCACCCCTCCACTTT. This encodes CSVNRRGEQESPLHF.

Of note for this clone: Additional DNA sequences in this sample encode the identical CDR3. The chain is built from TRBV4-3 and TRBJ1-2; a weak D match, TRBD1 (5 bases). Germline CDR1 is LGHNA and CDR2 is YSLEER. The V end was cut by 1 base, the J end by 4 bases, with 7 bases between. The CDR3 is 13 residues long. The CDR3 here is CASSQGQGYGYTF. The CDR3 region has the DNA TGCGCCAGCAGCCAAGGTCAGGGCTATGGCTACACCTTC.

This rearrangement joins TRBV30 to TRBJ2-6; TRBD1 might be the D (5 bases). This CDR3 contains 15 residues. The ends were cut back, 2 bases at V and 1 base at J, with 9 bases in the middle. Germline lookup yields CDR1 GTSNPN and CDR2 SVGIG (reference sequence). CDR3 sequence: CAWSPRQSGANVLTF. Here the CDR3 DNA reads TGTGCCTGGAGTCCTCGACAGTCTGGGGCCAACGTCCTGACTTTC.

This clone was recorded a few times. The chain recombines TRBV4-2 with TRBJ1-2; the D gene is possibly TRBD1 (5 bases). V was pared by 0 bases and J by 4 bases, with 12 bases between. CDR3 length: 15 residues. Germline CDR1 reads LGHNA; CDR2 reads YNFKEQ. DNA of the CDR3: TGTGCCAGCAGCCAAGATCACAGGACTATCTATGGCTACACCTTC. It specifies CASSQDHRTIYGYTF.

Regarding this clone: The junction and the germline gene differ at one end; a read error may be behind it. The chain couples TRBV19 to TRBJ2-5; a possible D gene is TRBD1 (6 bases). Germline V gene data show CDR1 as LNHDA and CDR2 as SQIVND (reference sequence). The CDR3 has 14 amino acids. The CDR3 DNA reads TGTGCCACTACGGACTCGGACAGACAAGGGACCCAGTACTTC. Its protein product is CATTDSDRQGTQYF.

This chain joins TRBV2 and TRBJ2-3, with D perhaps TRBD2 (6 bases). CDR1 is SNHLY and CDR2 is FYNNEI in the germline V gene. V was trimmed by 11 bases and J by 2 bases, leaving 11 bases between them. The CDR3 loop spans 12 amino acids. CDR3 in amino acids: CAGGTSTDTQYF. CDR3 nucleotides: TGTGCCGGGGGGACTTCCACAGATACGCAGTATTTT. The entire variable domain, with the rest obtained from reference TRBV2 and TRBJ2-3, is as follows: EPEVTQTPSHQVTQMGQEVILRCVPISNHLYFYWYRQILGQKVEFLVSFYNNEISEKSEIFDDQFSVERPDGSNFTLKIRSTKLEDSAMYFCAGGTSTDTQYFGPGTRLTVL.

CDR3 region: CASSHPGRETQYF. The CDR3 nucleotides are TGTGCCAGCAGCCACCCGGGCAGAGAGACCCAGTACTTC. This sequence joins TRBV27 and TRBJ2-5; D ambiguous. Germline lookup yields CDR1 MNHEY and CDR2 SMNVEV (reference sequence). The CDR3 sequence is 13 residues long. The V and J ends lost 6 bases and 4 bases respectively, with 12 bases between them.

This clone was seen a few times. The J gene is TRBJ2-2, the V gene TRBV6-6, with 10 bases fitting TRBD2. Germline-derived CDR1 and CDR2 are MNHNY and SVGAGI (reference sequence). The ends lost 6 bases at V and 6 bases at J; junction bases unmatched: 7. This CDR3 has 15 amino acids. CDR3 coding DNA: TGTGCCAGCAGACCCAGCGGGGGGGTCGCCGGGGAGCTGTTTTTT. Its translation: CASRPSGGVAGELFF.

CDR3 in amino acids: CASSLGTGNQPQHF. In DNA, the CDR3 is TGTGCCAGCAGTCTAGGGACAGGGAATCAGCCCCAGCATTTT. The chain joins TRBV27 to TRBJ1-5; 9 bases align to TRBD1. Germline CDR1 MNHEY, CDR2 SMNVEV (reference sequence). This CDR3 is 14 amino acids long. The trim removed 5 bases at V and 4 bases at J, leaving 3 bases unmatched.

In this sample, this clone turned up a few times. This chain joins TRBV6-4 and TRBJ1-2; TRBD1 aligns across 10 bases. CDR3 length: 13 residues. Germline values: CDR1 MRHNA, CDR2 SNTAGT. V lost 10 bases, J lost 4 bases, and 6 bases stayed unmatched. CDR3: CATRQGAGYGYTF. The CDR3 DNA sequence: TGTGCCACCAGACAGGGGGCCGGCTATGGCTACACCTTC.

The rearrangement joins TRBV30 to TRBJ2-7; 8 nucleotides line up with TRBD1. Germline lookup yields CDR1 GTSNPN and CDR2 SVGIG (reference sequence). CDR3 length equals 14 residues. J was trimmed by 3 bases and V by 2 bases; bases with no gene match: 6. Here the CDR3 reads CAWSRGQALYEQYF. CDR3 nucleotide sequence: TGTGCCTGGAGTAGGGGACAGGCCCTCTACGAGCAGTACTTC.

This clone was picked up a small number of times. CDR3 nucleotides: TGTGCCAGCAGCCCAAAGGATTTGAACACTGAAGCTTTCTTT. As protein: CASSPKDLNTEAFF. V is TRBV7-9 and J is TRBJ1-1, with D uncertain. The CDR3 extends over 14 amino acids. Deletions cut 5 bases from V and 0 bases from J, with 10 bases between. Germline values: CDR1 SEHNR, CDR2 FQNEAQ (reference sequence).

The chain carries TRBV4-3 and TRBJ2-2; no firm D call. The CDR3 loop spans 15 amino acids. Per germline, CDR1 LGHNA and CDR2 YSLEER. Trimming left V 0 bases short and J 5 bases short, with 10 bases between. For the CDR3, the DNA is TGCGCCAGCAGCCAAGATTTCTCGGTGACCGGGGAGCTGTTTTTT. Protein product: CASSQDFSVTGELFF.

This chain uses TRBV30 with TRBJ2-5; D may be TRBD2 (6 bases). CDR3 length equals 13 residues. Germline V gene sequence: CDR1 GTSNPN, CDR2 SVGIG (reference sequence). V was pared by 0 bases and J by 5 bases, with 10 bases between. The CDR3 DNA reads TGTGCCTGGAGTGTGCGGGGTGCCGAGACCCAGTACTTC. As protein: CAWSVRGAETQYF. Variable domain in full (rest from reference TRBV30 and TRBJ2-5): SQTIHQWPATLVQPVGSPLSLECTVEGTSNPNLYWYRQAAGRGLQLLFYSVGIGQISSEVPQNLSASRPQDRQFILSSKKLLLSDSGFYLCAWSVRGAETQYFGPGTRLLVL.

This clone was picked up one time. The chain has TRBV5-1 and TRBJ2-5; 7 nucleotides agree with TRBD1. CDR1 is SGHRS, CDR2 YFSETQ, per germline. CDR3 length equals 15 residues. With 1 base clipped from V and 5 bases from J, the junction kept 8 bases outside the gene matches. The CDR3 DNA follows: TGCGCCAGCAGCTTGAAGGGACAGCGGAGGGAGACCCAGTACTTC. Protein sequence: CASSLKGQRRETQYF.

This chain links TRBV5-6 with TRBJ1-6, with a tentative D call TRBD1 (5 bases). This CDR3 region has 14 residues. Between the trimmed V and J ends, which lost 4 bases and 7 bases, there was a span of 12 bases. Germline V gene sequence: CDR1 SGHDT, CDR2 YYEEEE. The CDR3: CASSPGQGNSPLHF. CDR3 DNA sequence: TGTGCCAGCAGCCCGGGGCAGGGCAATTCACCCCTCCACTTT.

The chain is built from TRBV6-5 and TRBJ1-6, with 9 bases identical to TRBD1. Unmatched junction bases numbered 3, after V lost 4 bases and J lost 8 bases. CDR3 length: 14 amino acids. Germline values: CDR1 MNHEY, CDR2 SVGAGI. The CDR3 protein is CASSSGDRDSPLHF. Here the CDR3 DNA reads TGTGCCAGCAGTTCTGGGGACAGGGATTCACCCCTCCACTTT.

This rearrangement joins TRBV29-1 to TRBJ1-1, with D unresolved. The CDR3 extends over 13 amino acids. The germline V and J ends were trimmed by 3 bases and 3 bases, with 11 bases remaining between them. Germline-derived CDR1 and CDR2 are SQVTM and ANQGSEA. CDR3 nucleotide sequence: TGCAGCGTTGAGAGGGTTATGGACACTGAAGCTTTCTTT. It yields the protein CSVERVMDTEAFF.

The V and J genes are TRBV29-1 and TRBJ2-2, with TRBD2 matching 7 bases. Germline V gene lookup returns CDR1 SQVTM and CDR2 ANQGSEA. The V gene end was trimmed by 1 base and the J gene end by 5 bases; junction bases not matched to a gene: 7. CDR3 size: 15 residues. This chain's CDR3 is CSVEGRRGLTGELFF. The CDR3 region has the DNA TGCAGCGTTGAAGGCCGGCGGGGGTTAACCGGGGAGCTGTTTTTT.

This clone occurred a few times. The chain joins TRBV2 to TRBJ2-7, with D perhaps TRBD1 (5 bases). The CDR3 sequence is 14 residues long. Germline V gives CDR1 SNHLY, CDR2 FYNNEI. Trimming pared 6 bases from V and 4 bases from J, leaving 16 bases between. The CDR3 is CASRFAREEYEQYF. CDR3 nucleotide sequence: TGTGCCAGCAGATTCGCCAGGGAAGAATACGAGCAGTACTTC.

The chain joins TRBV29-1 to TRBJ1-2; D is undetermined. The V end was cut by 4 bases, the J end by 0 bases, with 15 bases between. Germline assignment: CDR1 SQVTM and CDR2 ANQGSEA. The CDR3 spans 15 residues. CDR3 protein: CSVGSPWSTNYGYTF. The CDR3 coding sequence is TGCAGCGTTGGGTCCCCGTGGAGTACTAACTATGGCTACACCTTC.

The rearrangement uses TRBV29-1 and TRBJ2-7; D is uncertain. This CDR3 contains 13 residues. V lost 0 bases to trimming and J lost 6 bases, with 12 bases between them. The germline V gene encodes CDR1 SQVTM and CDR2 ANQGSEA. The CDR3 sequence is CSVEDPPLREQYF. The CDR3 nucleotides are TGCAGCGTTGAAGATCCCCCACTACGCGAGCAGTACTTC.

The chain joins TRBV2 to TRBJ2-1; 10 nucleotides align to TRBD2. The CDR3 totals 15 residues. CDR1 and CDR2 (germline): SNHLY, FYNNEI. Unmatched junction bases numbered 7, after V lost 2 bases and J lost 9 bases. In DNA form, the CDR3 reads TGTGCCAGCAGTGAATTCCTAGCGGGGGCGGGTGAGCAGTTCTTC. Translation gives CASSEFLAGAGEQFF. The entire variable domain, with the rest obtained from reference TRBV2 and TRBJ2-1, is as follows: EPEVTQTPSHQVTQMGQEVILRCVPISNHLYFYWYRQILGQKVEFLVSFYNNEISEKSEIFDDQFSVERPDGSNFTLKIRSTKLEDSAMYFCASSEFLAGAGEQFFGPGTRLTVL.